Following are 26 T cell receptor beta chains from one sample sequenced in a study of cytomegalovirus exposure and HLA in healthy donors. PCR involved 60 Vbeta and 13 Jbeta primers. The data were produced by immunoSEQ multiplex PCR, yet TCRdb's version contains in-frame clones alone and is incomplete. The table lists roughly 150,000 clones, almost 85% of them singletons. Sequencing input: PBMCs. The receptor source for this set is a man aged 25 to 40 in good health and CMV-seropositive.

This chain joins TRBV5-1 and TRBJ1-6; 7 nucleotides match TRBD1. Germline CDR1 reads SGHRS; CDR2 reads YFSETQ. CDR3 length: 15 residues. After removal of 3 bases from V and 8 bases from J, the junction contained 8 bases not matched to a gene. The CDR3 DNA reads TGCGCCAGCAGCTCCTCCGGGACAGACTATTCACCCCTCCACTTT. It is translated as CASSSSGTDYSPLHF.

The chain has TRBV30 and TRBJ1-6; D is perhaps TRBD1 (5 bases). The V gene's germline CDR1 is GTSNPN and CDR2 SVGIG (reference sequence). Deletions cut 2 bases from V and 6 bases from J, with 17 bases between. This CDR3 comprises 16 residues. Here the CDR3 reads CAWSPPFQGSNSPLHF. The CDR3 DNA reads TGTGCCTGGAGTCCGCCGTTTCAGGGTAGTAATTCACCCCTCCACTTT.

This clone was seen only a few times. This rearrangement joins TRBV28 to TRBJ2-3; TRBD1 aligns across 7 bases. Trimming at V came to 4 bases and at J to 4 bases, leaving 5 bases not matched to a gene. The CDR3 spans 14 residues. CDR1 MDHEN and CDR2 SYDVKM come from the germline V gene. The CDR3 bases are TGTGCCAGCAGTTCAGGGACAGACCCAGATACGCAGTATTTT. Its translation is CASSSGTDPDTQYF.

V usage is TRBV7-2 and J usage is TRBJ2-2; the match to TRBD2 covers 11 bases. CDR1 and CDR2 from the germline V gene are SGHTA and FQGNSA. The J segment lost 7 bases and the V segment lost 5 bases, leaving 3 bases of the junction unmatched. The CDR3 is 14 residues long. CDR3 bases: TGTGCCAGCAGCCGTAGCGGGGGGGGCGGGGAGCTGTTTTTT. Protein sequence: CASSRSGGGGELFF.

CDR3 DNA: TGCGCCAGCAGCCACGGGACAGACGTTTACAATGAGCAGTTCTTC. Its translation is CASSHGTDVYNEQFF. V and J are TRBV5-1 and TRBJ2-1; TRBD1 agrees at 7 bases. Germline V gives CDR1 SGHRS, CDR2 YFSETQ. V gave up 4 bases and J gave up 4 bases; unmatched junction bases: 8. The CDR3 is made up of 15 amino acids.

V usage is TRBV13 and J usage is TRBJ2-1; 12 bases agree with TRBD2. This CDR3 is 14 amino acids long. Germline CDR1 reads PRHDT; CDR2 reads FYEKMQ (reference sequence). J gave up 7 bases and V 4 bases, and 2 bases lay outside the gene matches. The CDR3 spells CASSSLAGGNEQFF. The CDR3 DNA sequence: TGTGCCAGCAGCTCACTAGCGGGGGGTAATGAGCAGTTCTTC.

This clone was found a few times. This chain links TRBV11-3 with TRBJ2-6, with 8 bases that match TRBD1. CDR1 and CDR2 from the germline V gene are SGHNT and YENEEA. The CDR3 consists of 18 residues. Trimming removed 3 bases from V and 1 base from J; junction bases left unmatched: 8. The CDR3 loop reads CASSFARQGASGANVLTF. The CDR3 nucleotides are TGTGCCAGCAGCTTCGCCCGGCAGGGGGCGTCTGGGGCCAACGTCCTGACTTTC. The full variable domain, completed using reference TRBV11-3 and TRBJ2-6, is EAGVVQSPRYKIIEKKQPVAFWCNPISGHNTLYWYLQNLGQGPELLIRYENEEAVDDSQLPKDRFSAERLKGVDSTLKIQPAELGDSAVYLCASSFARQGASGANVLTFGAGSRLTVL.

The chain employs TRBV13 and TRBJ2-3; 11 bases are shared with TRBD2. The CDR3 sequence is 15 residues long. Germline CDR1 reads PRHDT; CDR2 reads FYEKMQ (reference sequence). After removal of 1 base from V and 5 bases from J, the junction contained 2 bases not matched to a gene. CDR3 in amino acids: CASSLASGGKDTQYF. The CDR3, as DNA: TGTGCCAGCAGCTTAGCTAGCGGGGGGAAAGATACGCAGTATTTT.

The genes are TRBV2 and TRBJ2-3; 10 bases agree with TRBD2. J lost 2 bases, V lost 3 bases, and 11 bases had no gene match. Germline CDR1 SNHLY, CDR2 FYNNEI. The CDR3 has 18 residues. As DNA, the CDR3 is TGTGCCAGCAGTGATAAGACTAGCGGGCTCCGTTTCACAGATACGCAGTATTTT. Protein: CASSDKTSGLRFTDTQYF. Based on the CDR3 plus reference TRBV2 and TRBJ2-3, the full variable domain is EPEVTQTPSHQVTQMGQEVILRCVPISNHLYFYWYRQILGQKVEFLVSFYNNEISEKSEIFDDQFSVERPDGSNFTLKIRSTKLEDSAMYFCASSDKTSGLRFTDTQYFGPGTRLTVL.

V usage is TRBV5-1 and J usage is TRBJ1-1; 8 bases match TRBD1. J gave up 1 base and V 4 bases, and 9 bases lay outside the gene matches. The germline gives CDR1 SGHRS, CDR2 YFSETQ. The CDR3 sequence is 16 residues long. The CDR3 DNA sequence: TGCGCCAGCAGCCTTGACAGGGGAGAAGGGAACACTGAAGCTTTCTTT. This gives the protein CASSLDRGEGNTEAFF.

V gene TRBV7-2 combines with J gene TRBJ1-6; 7 nucleotides agree with TRBD1. CDR3 length: 15 amino acids. The trim removed 3 bases at V and 6 bases at J, leaving 5 bases unmatched. Germline V gene lookup returns CDR1 SGHTA and CDR2 FQGNSA. The DNA of the CDR3 is TGTGCCAGCAGCTTGGGACAGCGAGGTAATTCACCCCTCCACTTT. Translated, it gives CASSLGQRGNSPLHF.

The chain links TRBV6-5 to TRBJ1-4, with D perhaps matching TRBD1 (5 bases). Germline loops: CDR1 MNHEY, CDR2 SVGAGI. This CDR3 comprises 14 residues. V was trimmed by 6 bases and J by 0 bases, leaving 8 bases between them. DNA for the CDR3: TGTGCCAGCAGCAGGGATTCAACTAATGAAAAACTGTTTTTT. Encoded protein: CASSRDSTNEKLFF.

This clone was seen just once. The V and J genes are TRBV5-1 and TRBJ2-3, with unresolved D. The V gene's germline CDR1 is SGHRS and CDR2 YFSETQ. V shed 0 bases and J shed 7 bases, with 15 bases lying between them. This CDR3 contains 15 residues. CDR3: CASSLETAPYNTQYF. The CDR3, as DNA: TGCGCCAGCAGCTTGGAAACAGCCCCCTACAATACGCAGTATTTT.

This CDR3 reads CASSLAGVGEQYF. The CDR3 DNA is TGTGCCAGCTCCCTAGCGGGAGTTGGAGAGCAGTACTTC. The V and J genes are TRBV6-5 and TRBJ2-7, with 10 bases identical to TRBD2. The CDR3 runs to 13 residues. V lost 8 bases, J lost 7 bases, and 8 bases stayed unmatched. Looked up from germline, CDR1 is MNHEY and CDR2 is SVGAGI.

J is TRBJ1-5 and V is TRBV19, with 9 bases identical to TRBD1. The CDR3 contains 15 residues. The germline V gene encodes CDR1 LNHDA and CDR2 SQIVND (reference sequence). V was clipped by 3 bases and J by 7 bases; unmatched bases: 7. This CDR3 reads CASSIWGQGSQPQHF. In DNA form, the CDR3 reads TGTGCCAGTAGTATTTGGGGACAGGGCTCGCAGCCCCAGCATTTT.

V is TRBV28 and J is TRBJ1-3; maybe TRBD1 (5 bases). With 2 bases removed from V and 7 bases from J, the gap between germline ends came to 15 bases. This CDR3 region has 15 residues. Germline CDR1 MDHEN, CDR2 SYDVKM. CDR3 in amino acids: CASSLGGSGGNTIYF. The CDR3 nucleotides read TGTGCCAGCAGTTTAGGGGGGAGCGGTGGGAACACCATATATTTT.

The chain has TRBV7-8 and TRBJ2-1, with unresolved D. Trimming pared 0 bases from V and 0 bases from J, leaving 6 bases between. The germline CDR1 and CDR2 sequences are SGHVS and FQNEAQ. The CDR3 contains 15 residues. The CDR3 region has the DNA TGTGCCAGCAGCTTAGCGCTTAGCTCCTACAATGAGCAGTTCTTC. Its translation is CASSLALSSYNEQFF.

V usage is TRBV28 and J usage is TRBJ1-5; 8 nucleotides align to TRBD1. V was pared by 6 bases and J by 2 bases, with 9 bases of the junction left unmatched. The CDR3 is 16 amino acids. CDR1 MDHEN and CDR2 SYDVKM come from the germline V gene. The CDR3 bases are TGTGCCAGCAGAGAAGACAGGGGCGCGGGCAATCAGCCCCAGCATTTT. This translates into CASREDRGAGNQPQHF.

The V gene is TRBV5-1, the J gene TRBJ2-3; TRBD1 matches 8 bases. The CDR3 length is 15 residues. Germline V gene sequence: CDR1 SGHRS, CDR2 YFSETQ. The V gene end was trimmed by 3 bases and the J gene end by 2 bases; junction bases not matched to a gene: 5. CDR3: CASSYGTGSTDTQYF. The CDR3 bases are TGCGCCAGCAGCTACGGGACAGGTTCCACAGATACGCAGTATTTT.

This rearrangement joins TRBV28 to TRBJ1-3; D may be TRBD1 (6 bases). V dropped 4 bases and J dropped 7 bases, with 17 bases sitting between them. CDR3 length equals 15 residues. Per germline, CDR1 MDHEN and CDR2 SYDVKM. The CDR3 sequence is CASSSLGGVRNTIYF. The CDR3 nucleotides are TGTGCCAGCAGTTCCCTAGGGGGGGTCCGGAACACCATATATTTT.

The CDR3 protein is CASSPPEGIWTEAFF. For the CDR3, the DNA is TGTGCCAGCAGTCCTCCCGAGGGCATATGGACTGAAGCTTTCTTT. V gene TRBV28 combines with J gene TRBJ1-1; D is undetermined. The germline V gene has CDR1 MDHEN and CDR2 SYDVKM. The ends were cut back, 5 bases at V and 5 bases at J, with 18 bases in the middle. The length of the CDR3 is 15 residues.

This clone was counted only a few times. The rearrangement uses TRBV28 and TRBJ1-2, with TRBD1 as a possible D gene (6 bases). V was clipped by 4 bases and J by 4 bases, with 10 bases between them. Germline V CDR1 and CDR2: MDHEN, SYDVKM. The CDR3 is 13 amino acids. In nucleotides, the CDR3 is TGTGCCAGCAGTTCAGGGGCCGTCTATGGCTACACCTTC. It codes for CASSSGAVYGYTF.

The table lists this clone with a few counts. The rearrangement links TRBV6-4 to TRBJ2-2, with a tentative D call TRBD2 (6 bases). Per the germline V gene, CDR1 is MRHNA and CDR2 is SNTAGT. The CDR3 runs to 18 residues. Trimming shortened V by 0 bases and J by 0 bases, and 14 bases separated the two germline ends. The CDR3 region is CASSDSPTGDANTGELFF. The CDR3 DNA reads as TGTGCCAGCAGTGACTCCCCCACGGGGGACGCGAACACCGGGGAGCTGTTTTTT.

CDR3 amino acids: CASSLTVSPLHF. DNA for the CDR3: TGTGCCAGCAGTTTGACAGTTTCACCCCTCCACTTT. V usage is TRBV27 and J usage is TRBJ1-6; D might be TRBD1 (5 bases). V lost 3 bases, J lost 9 bases, and 6 bases lay in between. This CDR3 has 12 residues. Germline values: CDR1 MNHEY, CDR2 SMNVEV (reference sequence).

This chain links TRBV10-2 with TRBJ2-7, with 7 positions matching TRBD1. Per germline, CDR1 WSHSY and CDR2 SAAADI. V lost 4 bases, J lost 5 bases, and 2 bases stayed unmatched. The CDR3 covers 12 residues. Here the CDR3 reads CASSAQGDEQYF. CDR3 coding DNA: TGCGCCAGCAGTGCCCAGGGGGACGAGCAGTACTTC.

This clone came up once. The J gene is TRBJ1-5, the V gene TRBV4-3; D not resolved. CDR3 length: 15 residues. V lost 1 base, J lost 7 bases, and 14 bases lay in between. CDR1 LGHNA and CDR2 YSLEER come from the germline V gene. The CDR3 sequence is CASSQVWRGSQPQHF. The CDR3 DNA reads as TGCGCCAGCAGCCAAGTTTGGCGGGGTTCCCAGCCCCAGCATTTT.